These 17 T cell receptor beta chains share one sample of origin, sequenced in a study of T cell responses to AZD1222 COVID-19 vaccine. Some clones are missing from TCRdb's copy, which holds only in-frame ones; the method was immunoSEQ multiplex PCR. The repertoire holds more than 110,000 clones, 70% to 90% seen once, with less than 9.5% in the top ten. The sample was peripheral blood, taken on day 0 of AZD1222 vaccination. The receptor set was obtained from an adult in good health.

This clone was seen just once. The gene calls are TRBV19 and TRBJ1-2; 10 nucleotides line up with TRBD1. J was trimmed by 0 bases and V by 9 bases; bases with no gene match: 7. The CDR3 is 15 amino acids. CDR1 and CDR2 (germline): LNHDA, SQIVND (reference sequence). As DNA, the CDR3 is TGTGCCAGAACGGGACAGGGGCCCTCTAACTATGGCTACACCTTC. It yields the protein CARTGQGPSNYGYTF.

The chain recombines TRBV30 with TRBJ2-7, with unresolved D. Germline CDR1 reads GTSNPN; CDR2 reads SVGIG (reference sequence). This CDR3 comprises 11 residues. Trimming shortened V by 1 base and J by 7 bases, and 8 bases separated the two germline ends. CDR3 DNA: TGTGCCTGGAGTGGAGTCCAGGAGCAGTACTTC. This codes for CAWSGVQEQYF.

The chain links TRBV3-1 (or the pseudogene TRBV3-2) to TRBJ2-2; D gene unclear. CDR1 and CDR2 (germline): LGHDT, YNNKEL (reference sequence). The CDR3 has 14 amino acids. V dropped 1 base and J dropped 1 base, with 4 bases sitting between them. Here the CDR3 reads CASSQAVNTGELFF. As DNA, the CDR3 is TGTGCCAGCAGCCAAGCGGTGAACACCGGGGAGCTGTTTTTT.

The rearrangement links TRBV11-3 to TRBJ2-1; 7 bases match TRBD2. Germline CDR1 and CDR2: SGHNT and YENEEA. The trim removed 1 base at V and 4 bases at J, leaving 7 bases unmatched. The CDR3 consists of 16 residues. The chain's CDR3 is CASSLGWGGSYNEQFF. The DNA for the CDR3 is TGTGCCAGCAGCTTAGGATGGGGGGGTTCATACAATGAGCAGTTCTTC. The variable domain in full, completed from reference TRBV11-3 and TRBJ2-1, reads EAGVVQSPRYKIIEKKQPVAFWCNPISGHNTLYWYLQNLGQGPELLIRYENEEAVDDSQLPKDRFSAERLKGVDSTLKIQPAELGDSAVYLCASSLGWGGSYNEQFFGPGTRLTVL.

This rearrangement joins TRBV14 to TRBJ1-1; D ambiguous. Germline values: CDR1 SGHDN, CDR2 FVKESK. The CDR3 length is 13 residues. Between the trimmed V and J ends, which lost 6 bases and 8 bases, there was a span of 16 bases. The CDR3 DNA is TGTGCCAGCAGTTTCGATATGCTTAGAGAAGCTTTCTTT. As protein: CASSFDMLREAFF.

V is TRBV7-2 and J is TRBJ1-3; unclear D gene. Germline CDR1 and CDR2: SGHTA and FQGNSA. CDR3 size: 13 residues. V gave up 6 bases and J gave up 8 bases, with 14 bases separating them. The CDR3 DNA follows: TGTGCCAGCAGATCGCCGGCCGGAGACACCATATATTTT. It encodes CASRSPAGDTIYF.

The chain is built from TRBV25-1 and TRBJ2-5; tentatively, D is TRBD1 or TRBD2 (6 bases each). V lost 9 bases and J 4 bases, leaving 12 bases between the germline ends. The germline CDR1 and CDR2 sequences are MGHDK and SYGVNS. The CDR3 is 12 residues long. The CDR3 reads CASSGGGETQYF. DNA for the CDR3: TGTGCCAGTAGCGGAGGGGGAGAGACCCAGTACTTC.

The chain uses TRBV11-2 and TRBJ1-6; 7 nucleotides line up with TRBD1. J gave up 0 bases and V 6 bases, and 5 bases lay outside the gene matches. Germline-derived CDR1 and CDR2 are SGHAT and FQNNGV. The CDR3 is 16 residues long. The CDR3 sequence is CASSRDSSSYNSPLHF. DNA for the CDR3: TGTGCCAGCAGTCGGGACAGCAGCTCCTATAATTCACCCCTCCACTTT.

This sequence joins TRBV7-2 and TRBJ2-5, with 7 bases fitting TRBD1. Germline V lookup: CDR1 SGHTA, CDR2 FQGNSA. V trimming: 3 bases; J trimming: 3 bases; junction bases outside the gene matches: 4. The CDR3 runs to 14 residues. The CDR3 sequence: CASSFQQGKETQYF. DNA of the CDR3: TGTGCCAGCAGCTTTCAACAGGGGAAAGAGACCCAGTACTTC. Drawing the rest from reference TRBV7-2 and TRBJ2-5, the complete variable domain is GAGVSQSPSNKVTEKGKDVELRCDPISGHTALYWYRQSLGQGLEFLIYFQGNSAPDKSGLPSDRFSAERTGGSVSTLTIQRTQQEDSAVYLCASSFQQGKETQYFGPGTRLLVL.

This chain joins TRBV7-2 and TRBJ1-4; 10 bases match TRBD1. The CDR3 has 13 amino acids. CDR1 is SGHTA and CDR2 is FQGNSA in the germline V gene. The junction had 2 bases not matched to a gene; V was cut back by 6 bases and J by 7 bases. The CDR3 coding sequence is TGTGCCAGCAGTAGGGACAGGGGTGAAAAACTGTTTTTT. This encodes CASSRDRGEKLFF.

This sequence joins TRBV4-1 and TRBJ1-5; 7 bases agree with TRBD1. Germline V gene lookup returns CDR1 MGHRA and CDR2 YSYEKL. Trimming removed 1 base from V and 2 bases from J; junction bases left unmatched: 11. CDR3 size: 18 residues. CDR3 in DNA: TGCGCCAGCAGCCAAGTTTCTTATGACAGGGTGGGCAATCAGCCCCAGCATTTT. Its protein is CASSQVSYDRVGNQPQHF.

The rearrangement uses TRBV18 and TRBJ1-2, with D tentatively TRBD1 (5 bases). The length of the CDR3 is 14 residues. CDR1 and CDR2 from the germline V gene are KGHSH and LQKENI. Trimming left V 3 bases short and J 7 bases short, with 15 bases between. CDR3 amino acids: CASSPIVQGGGYTF. The CDR3 nucleotides read TGTGCCAGCTCACCTATAGTCCAGGGTGGTGGCTACACCTTC.

The chain has TRBV18 and TRBJ1-2; D is ambiguous. The CDR3 runs to 11 residues. Per germline, CDR1 KGHSH and CDR2 LQKENI. The ends were cut back, 5 bases at V and 8 bases at J, with 9 bases in the middle. This chain's CDR3 is CASSEGQGYTF. The CDR3 bases are TGTGCCAGCTCAGAGGGCCAAGGCTACACCTTC.

The chain carries TRBV5-1 and TRBJ1-2, with D possibly matching TRBD1 (6 bases). The V and J ends lost 0 bases and 8 bases respectively, with 17 bases between them. Germline lookup yields CDR1 SGHRS and CDR2 YFSETQ. This CDR3 comprises 15 residues. The CDR3 reads CASSLAMGGAEGYTF. CDR3 nucleotides: TGCGCCAGCAGCTTGGCCATGGGGGGCGCAGAAGGCTACACCTTC. The full variable domain, rest sourced from reference TRBV5-1 and TRBJ1-2, is KAGVTQTPRYLIKTRGQQVTLSCSPISGHRSVSWYQQTPGQGLQFLFEYFSETQRNKGNFPGRFSGRQFSNSRSEMNVSTLELGDSALYLCASSLAMGGAEGYTFGSGTRLTVV.

This clone appeared a few times. The gene calls are TRBV11-3 and TRBJ2-3; 8 bases fit TRBD1. CDR1 is SGHNT and CDR2 is YENEEA in the germline V gene. The CDR3 has 14 amino acids. Trimming at V came to 5 bases and at J to 6 bases, leaving 7 bases not matched to a gene. CDR3 sequence: CASSRGQERDTQYF. Written as DNA, the CDR3 is TGTGCCAGCAGCCGGGGACAGGAGAGGGATACGCAGTATTTT.

The chain is built from TRBV2 and TRBJ2-7; D not resolved. Germline CDR1 is SNHLY and CDR2 is FYNNEI. The length of the CDR3 is 14 residues. The germline V and J ends were trimmed by 4 bases and 2 bases, with 12 bases remaining between them. The CDR3, as DNA: TGTGCCAGCAGTGTGGCAGGTGGAACCTACGAGCAGTACTTC. Translation gives CASSVAGGTYEQYF.

The chain carries TRBV10-3 and TRBJ1-3, with 7 bases matching TRBD1. The trim removed 2 bases at V and 2 bases at J, leaving 3 bases unmatched. Germline CDR1 is ENHRY and CDR2 is SYGVKD. The CDR3 consists of 15 residues. CDR3 protein: CAISEGQATGNTIYF. The DNA for the CDR3 is TGTGCCATCAGTGAGGGACAGGCTACTGGAAACACCATATATTTT.